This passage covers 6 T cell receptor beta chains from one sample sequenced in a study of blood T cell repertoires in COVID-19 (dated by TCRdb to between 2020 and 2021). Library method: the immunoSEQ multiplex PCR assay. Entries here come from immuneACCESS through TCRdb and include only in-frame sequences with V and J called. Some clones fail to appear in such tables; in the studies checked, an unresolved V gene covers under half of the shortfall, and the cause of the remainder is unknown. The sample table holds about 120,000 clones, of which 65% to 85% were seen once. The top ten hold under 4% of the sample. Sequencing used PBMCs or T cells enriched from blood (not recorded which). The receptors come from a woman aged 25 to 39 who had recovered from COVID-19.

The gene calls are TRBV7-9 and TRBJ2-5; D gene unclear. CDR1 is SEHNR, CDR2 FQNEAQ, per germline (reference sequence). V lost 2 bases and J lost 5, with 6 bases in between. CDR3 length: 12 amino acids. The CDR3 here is CASSLLLETQYF. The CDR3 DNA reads TGTGCCAGCAGCTTATTATTGGAGACCCAGTACTTC.

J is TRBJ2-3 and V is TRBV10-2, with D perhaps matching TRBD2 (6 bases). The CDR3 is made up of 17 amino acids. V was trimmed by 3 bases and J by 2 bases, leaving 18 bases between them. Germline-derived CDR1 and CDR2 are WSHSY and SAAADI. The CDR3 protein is CASSDLDYFNFTDTQYF. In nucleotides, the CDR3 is TGCGCCAGCAGTGATTTGGACTACTTCAATTTCACAGATACGCAGTATTTT.

The CDR3 here is CSVEGQAQNIQYF. The CDR3, as DNA: TGCAGCGTTGAAGGACAGGCCCAAAACATTCAGTACTTC. The chain is built from TRBV29-1 and TRBJ2-4, with D possibly matching TRBD1 (6 bases). Germline CDR1 is SQVTM and CDR2 is ANQGSEA. Trimming pared 1 base from V and 5 bases from J, leaving 9 bases between. The CDR3 length is 13 residues. The full variable domain, with the rest looked up from reference TRBV29-1 and TRBJ2-4, is SAVISQKPSRDICQRGTSLTIQCQVDSQVTMMFWYRQQPGQSLTLIATANQGSEATYESGFVIDKFPISRPNLTFSTLTVSNMSPEDSSIYLCSVEGQAQNIQYFGAGTRLSVL.

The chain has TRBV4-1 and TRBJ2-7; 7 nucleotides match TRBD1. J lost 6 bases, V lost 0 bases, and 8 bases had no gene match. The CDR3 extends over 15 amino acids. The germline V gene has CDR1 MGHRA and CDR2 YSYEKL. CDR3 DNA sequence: TGCGCCAGCAGCCAAGATCGCAGTAGGGGGCGCGAGCAGTACTTC. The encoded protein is CASSQDRSRGREQYF.

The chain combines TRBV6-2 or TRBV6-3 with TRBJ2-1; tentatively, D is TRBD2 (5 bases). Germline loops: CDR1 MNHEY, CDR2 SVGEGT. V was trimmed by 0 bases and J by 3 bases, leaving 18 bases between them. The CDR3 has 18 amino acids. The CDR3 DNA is TGTGCCAGCAGTTACTCTCCCCTGGGCGGGTGGTACTACAATGAGCAGTTCTTC. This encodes CASSYSPLGGWYYNEQFF.

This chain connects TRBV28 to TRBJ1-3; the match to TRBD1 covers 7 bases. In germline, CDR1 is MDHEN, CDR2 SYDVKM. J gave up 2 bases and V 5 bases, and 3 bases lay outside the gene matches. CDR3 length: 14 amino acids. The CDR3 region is CASSPGTAGNTIYF. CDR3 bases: TGTGCCAGCAGTCCAGGGACAGCTGGAAACACCATATATTTT.